In its sample, the clone carrying this T cell receptor (beta chain) was seen a few times. The CDR3 is 12 residues long. Germline CDR1 is SGHAT and CDR2 is FQNNGV. V lost 8 bases and J 9 bases, leaving 11 bases between the germline ends. The data were produced by immunoSEQ multiplex PCR, yet TCRdb's version contains in-frame clones alone and is incomplete. This repertoire shows under 100,000 clones, 94% found once; its top ten account for roughly 2.5%. This specimen belongs to a study of T cell changes during pregnancy in multiple sclerosis. V is TRBV11-2 and J is TRBJ1-6; D unclear. This sequence was found in a female donor with multiple sclerosis, enrolled in a pregnancy study. This sample comprised peripheral blood, obtained in the third trimester of pregnancy. The CDR3 DNA follows: TGTGCCAGCCAGGTGGATGGTTCACCCCTCCACTTT. Translation gives CASQVDGSPLHF.